The source of this TCR beta chain is a study of Graves' ophthalmopathy and Graves' hyperthyroidism. The wider study: Ophthalmopathy not arising within 18 months of follow-up defined hyperthyroidism as stable. General study points: Blood shared most expanded thyroid clonotypes above 0.001 frequency. Sensitivity of around 88% and specificity of around 80% were achieved when a 13-signature model separated ophthalmopathy from stable hyperthyroidism.

The CDR3 is made up of 17 amino acids. CDR1 is SGDLS and CDR2 is YYNGEE in the germline V gene. V shed 2 bases, J shed 6 bases, and the junction held 9 bases outside the gene matches. Amplification of the TCR beta CDR3 regions used RNA transcripts (as template). HTBI primers were employed in first-round RT-PCR, then a second-round multiplex PCR followed. Using its own MiXCR run on the multiplex PCR reads, TCRdb lists one record per CDR3 protein. The sample has over a million distinct CDR3 sequences, about 35% seen once. Of note for this clonotype: Its antigen is currently unknown.

This clonotype was sampled from an adult man with Graves' hyperthyroidism. The chain couples TRBV9 to TRBJ1-6; 9 bases map to TRBD1. Sequenced input: peripheral blood or thyroid tissue (not recorded which). As DNA, the CDR3 is TGTGCCAGCAGCGTTGAGGACAGGGGTTTCTCTAATTCACCCCTCCACTTT. It translates to CASSVEDRGFSNSPLHF.